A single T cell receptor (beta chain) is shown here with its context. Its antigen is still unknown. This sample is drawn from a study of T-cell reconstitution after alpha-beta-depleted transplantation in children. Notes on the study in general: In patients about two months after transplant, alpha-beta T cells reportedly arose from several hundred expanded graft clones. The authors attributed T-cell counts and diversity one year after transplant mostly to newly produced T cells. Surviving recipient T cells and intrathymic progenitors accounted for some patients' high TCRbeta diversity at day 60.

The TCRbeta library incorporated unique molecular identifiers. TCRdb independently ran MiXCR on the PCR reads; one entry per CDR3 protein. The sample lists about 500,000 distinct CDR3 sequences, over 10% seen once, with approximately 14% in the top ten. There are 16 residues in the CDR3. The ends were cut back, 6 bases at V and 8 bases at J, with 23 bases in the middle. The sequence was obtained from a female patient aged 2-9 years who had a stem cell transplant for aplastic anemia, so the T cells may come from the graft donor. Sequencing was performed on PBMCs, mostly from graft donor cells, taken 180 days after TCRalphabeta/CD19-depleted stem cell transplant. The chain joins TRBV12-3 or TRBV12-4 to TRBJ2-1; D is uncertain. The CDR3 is CASSQHRPRVGDEQFF. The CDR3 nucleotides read TGTGCCAGCAGCCAACATCGGCCTAGGGTTGGGGATGAGCAGTTCTTC.